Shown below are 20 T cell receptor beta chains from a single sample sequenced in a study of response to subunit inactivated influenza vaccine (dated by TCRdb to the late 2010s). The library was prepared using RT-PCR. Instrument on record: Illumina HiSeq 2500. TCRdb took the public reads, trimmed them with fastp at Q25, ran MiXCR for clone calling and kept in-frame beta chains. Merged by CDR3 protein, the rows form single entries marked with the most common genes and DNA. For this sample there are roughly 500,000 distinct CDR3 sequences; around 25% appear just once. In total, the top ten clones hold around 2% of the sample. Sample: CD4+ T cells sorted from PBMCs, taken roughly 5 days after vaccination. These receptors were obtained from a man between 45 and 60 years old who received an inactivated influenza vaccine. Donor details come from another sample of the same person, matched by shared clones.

The CDR3 DNA reads as TGTGCCAGCAGTTACGAAGGGGAGGTCCGCGCTAAGTACTTC. Amino acid sequence: CASSYEGEVRAKYF. J is TRBJ2-7 and V is TRBV6-2 or TRBV6-3; maybe TRBD2 (6 bases). V lost 2 bases and J lost 11, with 19 bases in between. Germline V gene data show CDR1 as MNHEY and CDR2 as SVGEGT. CDR3 length: 14 amino acids.

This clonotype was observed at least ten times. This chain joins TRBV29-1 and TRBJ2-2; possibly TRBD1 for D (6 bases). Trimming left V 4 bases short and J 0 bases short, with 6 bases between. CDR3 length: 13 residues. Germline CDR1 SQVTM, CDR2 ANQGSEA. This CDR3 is CSVGTANTGELFF. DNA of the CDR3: TGCAGCGTTGGGACAGCGAACACCGGGGAGCTGTTTTTT.

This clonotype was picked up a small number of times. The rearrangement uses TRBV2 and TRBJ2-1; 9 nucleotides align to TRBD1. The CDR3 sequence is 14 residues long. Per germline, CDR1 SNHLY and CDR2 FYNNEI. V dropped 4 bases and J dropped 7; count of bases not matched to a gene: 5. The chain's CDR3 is CASSVRTGENEQFF. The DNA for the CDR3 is TGTGCCAGCAGTGTTAGGACAGGGGAGAATGAGCAGTTCTTC.

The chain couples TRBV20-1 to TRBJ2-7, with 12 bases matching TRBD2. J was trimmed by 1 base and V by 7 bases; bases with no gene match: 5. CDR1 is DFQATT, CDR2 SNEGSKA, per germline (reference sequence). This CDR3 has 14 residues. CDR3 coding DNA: TGCAGTGGAGACGGACTAGCGGGGTCCTACGAGCAGTACTTC. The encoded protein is CSGDGLAGSYEQYF.

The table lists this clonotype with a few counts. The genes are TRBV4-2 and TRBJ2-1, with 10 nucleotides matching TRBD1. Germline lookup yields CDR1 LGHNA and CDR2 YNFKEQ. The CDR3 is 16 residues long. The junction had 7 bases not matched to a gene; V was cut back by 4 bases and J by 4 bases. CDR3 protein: CASSPGQGLGYNEQFF. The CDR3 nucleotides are TGTGCCAGCAGCCCGGGACAGGGGCTTGGGTACAATGAGCAGTTCTTC.

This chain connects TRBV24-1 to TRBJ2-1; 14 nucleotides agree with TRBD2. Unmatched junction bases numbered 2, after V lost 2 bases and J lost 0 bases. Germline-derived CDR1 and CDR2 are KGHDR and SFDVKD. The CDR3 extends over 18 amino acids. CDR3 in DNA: TGTGCCACCAGTGATTCCGGGACTAGCGGGAGCTCCTACAATGAGCAGTTCTTC. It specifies CATSDSGTSGSSYNEQFF.

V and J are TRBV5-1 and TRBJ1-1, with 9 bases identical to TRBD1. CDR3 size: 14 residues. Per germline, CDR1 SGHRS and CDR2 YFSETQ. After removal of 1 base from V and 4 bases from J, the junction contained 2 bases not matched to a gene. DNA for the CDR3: TGCGCCAGCAGCTTGTGGGACAGGGCCACTGAAGCTTTCTTT. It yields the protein CASSLWDRATEAFF.

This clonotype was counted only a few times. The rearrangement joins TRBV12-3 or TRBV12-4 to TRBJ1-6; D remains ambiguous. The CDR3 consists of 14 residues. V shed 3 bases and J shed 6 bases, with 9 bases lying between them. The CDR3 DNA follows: TGTGCCAGCAGTTTTATCCAGGCTAATTCACCCCTCCACTTT. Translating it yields CASSFIQANSPLHF.

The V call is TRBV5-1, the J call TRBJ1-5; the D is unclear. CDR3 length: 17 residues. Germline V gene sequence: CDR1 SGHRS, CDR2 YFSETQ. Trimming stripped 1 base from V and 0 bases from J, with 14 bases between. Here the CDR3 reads CASSLLGGQSSNQPQHF. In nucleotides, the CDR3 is TGCGCCAGCAGCTTGTTAGGAGGGCAAAGTAGCAATCAGCCCCAGCATTTT.

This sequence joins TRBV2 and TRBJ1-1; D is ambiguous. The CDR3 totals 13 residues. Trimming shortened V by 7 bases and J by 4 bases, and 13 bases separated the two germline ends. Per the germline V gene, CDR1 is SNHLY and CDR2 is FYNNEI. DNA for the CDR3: TGTGCCAGCATCCTGGAGTCCGGCACTGAAGCTTTCTTT. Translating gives CASILESGTEAFF.

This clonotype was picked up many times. DNA of the CDR3: TGTGCCAGCAGTTTGGTGGGACGGAACTATGGCTACACCTTC. It translates to CASSLVGRNYGYTF. The chain has TRBV28 and TRBJ1-2; a weak D match, TRBD1 (5 bases). Germline V lookup: CDR1 MDHEN, CDR2 SYDVKM. The CDR3 contains 14 residues. V was shortened by 3 bases and J by 2 bases, with 10 bases between the two germline ends.

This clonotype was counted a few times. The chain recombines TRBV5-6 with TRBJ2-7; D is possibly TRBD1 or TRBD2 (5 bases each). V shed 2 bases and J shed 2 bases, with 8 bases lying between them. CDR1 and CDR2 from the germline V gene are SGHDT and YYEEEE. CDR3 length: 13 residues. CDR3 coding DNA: TGTGCCAGCAGCTTAAAGGGACCCTACGAGCAGTACTTC. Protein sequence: CASSLKGPYEQYF. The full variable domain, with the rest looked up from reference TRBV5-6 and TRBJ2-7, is DAGVTQSPTHLIKTRGQQVTLRCSPKSGHDTVSWYQQALGQGPQFIFQYYEEEERQRGNFPDRFSGHQFPNYSSELNVNALLLGDSALYLCASSLKGPYEQYFGPGTRLTVT.

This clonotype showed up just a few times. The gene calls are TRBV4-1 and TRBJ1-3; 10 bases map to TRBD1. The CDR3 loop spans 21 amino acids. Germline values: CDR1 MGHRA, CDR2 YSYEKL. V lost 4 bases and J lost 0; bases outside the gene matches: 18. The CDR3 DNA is TGCGCCAGCAGCCTCACCTTCGGGGGACAGGGGCGAATGAGCTCTGGAAACACCATATATTTT. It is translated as CASSLTFGGQGRMSSGNTIYF.

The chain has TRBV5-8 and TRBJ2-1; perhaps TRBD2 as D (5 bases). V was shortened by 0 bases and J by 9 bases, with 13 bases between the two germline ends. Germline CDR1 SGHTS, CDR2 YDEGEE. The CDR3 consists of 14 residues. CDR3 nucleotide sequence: TGTGCCAGCAGCTTGGGGCTCCACAGCGGTGAGCAGTTCTTC. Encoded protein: CASSLGLHSGEQFF.

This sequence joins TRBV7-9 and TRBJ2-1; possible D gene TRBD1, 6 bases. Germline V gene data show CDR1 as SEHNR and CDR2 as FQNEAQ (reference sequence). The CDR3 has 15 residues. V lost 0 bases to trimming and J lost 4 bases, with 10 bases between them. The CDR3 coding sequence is TGTGCCAGCAGCTTAGCGAACAGGGCATACAATGAGCAGTTCTTC. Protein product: CASSLANRAYNEQFF.

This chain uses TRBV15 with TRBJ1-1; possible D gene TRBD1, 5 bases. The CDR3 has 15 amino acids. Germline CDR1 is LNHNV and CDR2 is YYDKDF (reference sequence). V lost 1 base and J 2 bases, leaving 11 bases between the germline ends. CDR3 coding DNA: TGTGCCACCAGCAGAGCCGGGACCTTAAACACTGAAGCTTTCTTT. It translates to CATSRAGTLNTEAFF.

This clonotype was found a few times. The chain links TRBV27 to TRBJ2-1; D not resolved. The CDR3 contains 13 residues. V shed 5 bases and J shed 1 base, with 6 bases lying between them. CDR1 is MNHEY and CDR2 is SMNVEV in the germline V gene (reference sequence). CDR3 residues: CASSPLSYNEQFF. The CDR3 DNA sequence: TGTGCCAGCAGTCCCCTTTCCTACAATGAGCAGTTCTTC.

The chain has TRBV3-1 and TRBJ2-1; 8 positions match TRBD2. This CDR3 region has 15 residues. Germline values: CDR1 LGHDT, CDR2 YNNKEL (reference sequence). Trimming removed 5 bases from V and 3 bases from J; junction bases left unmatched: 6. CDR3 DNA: TGTGCCAGCAGCTCCATAGCGGGAAGCTACAATGAGCAGTTCTTC. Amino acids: CASSSIAGSYNEQFF.

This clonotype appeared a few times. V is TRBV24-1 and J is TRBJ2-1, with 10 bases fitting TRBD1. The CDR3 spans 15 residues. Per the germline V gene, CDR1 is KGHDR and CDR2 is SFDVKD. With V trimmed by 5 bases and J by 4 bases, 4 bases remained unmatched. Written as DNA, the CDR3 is TGTGCCACCAGTGCTCTGGGACAGGGGTACAATGAGCAGTTCTTC. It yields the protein CATSALGQGYNEQFF.

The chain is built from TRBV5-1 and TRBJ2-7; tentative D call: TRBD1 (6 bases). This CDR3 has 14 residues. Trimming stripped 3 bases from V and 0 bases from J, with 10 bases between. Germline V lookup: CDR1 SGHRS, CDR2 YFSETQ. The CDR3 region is CASSWDMSSYEQYF. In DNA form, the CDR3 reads TGCGCCAGCAGCTGGGACATGAGCTCCTACGAGCAGTACTTC.